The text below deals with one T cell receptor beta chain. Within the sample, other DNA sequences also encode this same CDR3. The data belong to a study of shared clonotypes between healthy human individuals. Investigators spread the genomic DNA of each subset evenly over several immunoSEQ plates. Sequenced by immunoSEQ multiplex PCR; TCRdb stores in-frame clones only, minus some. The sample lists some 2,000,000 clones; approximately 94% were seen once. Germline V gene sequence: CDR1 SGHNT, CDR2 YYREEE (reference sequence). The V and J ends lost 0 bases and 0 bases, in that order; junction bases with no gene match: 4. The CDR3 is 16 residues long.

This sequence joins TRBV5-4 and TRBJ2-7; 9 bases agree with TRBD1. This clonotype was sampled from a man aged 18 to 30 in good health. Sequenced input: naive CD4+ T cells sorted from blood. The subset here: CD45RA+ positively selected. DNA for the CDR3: TGTGCCAGCAGCTTGGTCGGACAGGGGATCTCCTACGAGCAGTACTTC. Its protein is CASSLVGQGISYEQYF.